This record looks at one T cell receptor (beta chain) sequence and its context. The antigen remains undetermined. Assay runs were performed at deep level. Produced via immunoSEQ multiplex PCR; TCRdb's table is partial and in-frame only. Of about 2.1 million clones in the sample, around 93% were seen once. This sample is part of a study of shared clonotypes between healthy human individuals. Findings of the study overall: As a rule, naive subsets had a larger estimated richness than memory subsets.

V was clipped by 4 bases and J by 12 bases, with 19 bases between them. The CDR3 extends over 14 amino acids. Germline CDR1 and CDR2: MNHEY and SMNVEV (reference sequence). Naive CD8 cells were CD45RO-negative, positively selected for CCR7, excluding terminally differentiated effector memory CD45RA+ cells. All donors were healthy HIV-negative adults lacking recent acute infections or vaccinations. Those who donated, Caucasian adults without exception, all lived in Nashville, Tennessee. The TCR sequence derives from a man aged 18 to 35 in good health. Some clones in this sample may be carry-over from other donors' samples. Input material: naive CD8+ T cells from PBMCs. The chain is built from TRBV27 and TRBJ2-1; D tentatively reads TRBD1 or TRBD2 (6 bases each). The CDR3 loop is CASSWGGGPPGQFF. CDR3 coding DNA: TGTGCCAGCAGTTGGGGTGGGGGGCCCCCGGGGCAGTTCTTC.